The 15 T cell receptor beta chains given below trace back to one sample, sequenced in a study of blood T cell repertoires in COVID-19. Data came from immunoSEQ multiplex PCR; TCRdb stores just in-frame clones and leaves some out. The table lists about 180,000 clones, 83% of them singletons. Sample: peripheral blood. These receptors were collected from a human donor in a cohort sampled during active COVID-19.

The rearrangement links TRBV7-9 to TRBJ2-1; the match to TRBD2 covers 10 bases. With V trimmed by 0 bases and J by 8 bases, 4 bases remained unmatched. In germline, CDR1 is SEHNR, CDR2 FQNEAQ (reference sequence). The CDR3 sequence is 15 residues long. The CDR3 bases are TGTGCCAGCAGCTTAGCCAGCGGGGGGGCCGATGAGCAGTTCTTC. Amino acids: CASSLASGGADEQFF.

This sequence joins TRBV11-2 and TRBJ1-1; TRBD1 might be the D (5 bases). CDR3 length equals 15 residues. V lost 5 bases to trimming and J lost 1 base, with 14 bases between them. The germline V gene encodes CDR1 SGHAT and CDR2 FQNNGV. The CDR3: CASSMDTGSNTEAFF. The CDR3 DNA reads TGTGCCAGCAGCATGGATACAGGTTCGAACACTGAAGCTTTCTTT.

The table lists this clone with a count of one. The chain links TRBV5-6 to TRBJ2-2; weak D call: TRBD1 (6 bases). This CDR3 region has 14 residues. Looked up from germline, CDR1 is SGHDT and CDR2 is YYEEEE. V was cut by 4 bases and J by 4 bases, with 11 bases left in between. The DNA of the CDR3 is TGTGCCAGCAGCCTGGACAGCCGCACCGGGGAGCTGTTTTTT. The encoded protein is CASSLDSRTGELFF.

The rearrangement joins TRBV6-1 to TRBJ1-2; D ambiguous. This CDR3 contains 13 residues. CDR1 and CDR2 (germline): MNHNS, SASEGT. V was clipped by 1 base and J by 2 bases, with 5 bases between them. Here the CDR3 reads CASSEGGNYGYTF. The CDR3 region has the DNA TGTGCCAGCAGTGAAGGCGGCAACTATGGCTACACCTTC.

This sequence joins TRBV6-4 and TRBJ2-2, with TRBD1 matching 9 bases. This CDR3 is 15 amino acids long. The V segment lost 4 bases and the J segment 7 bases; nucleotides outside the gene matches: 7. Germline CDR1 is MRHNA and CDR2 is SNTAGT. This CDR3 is CASSAQTGGHGELFF. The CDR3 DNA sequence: TGTGCCAGCAGTGCCCAAACAGGGGGCCACGGGGAGCTGTTTTTT.

In DNA form, the CDR3 reads TGTGCCACCAGTGACGGACAAACCTCTGGAAACACCATATATTTT. Its protein product is CATSDGQTSGNTIYF. This sequence joins TRBV24-1 and TRBJ1-3, with D perhaps TRBD1 (5 bases). The CDR3 consists of 15 residues. The V end lost 4 bases, the J end lost 0 bases, and 9 bases lay between the germline ends. The germline V gene has CDR1 KGHDR and CDR2 SFDVKD.

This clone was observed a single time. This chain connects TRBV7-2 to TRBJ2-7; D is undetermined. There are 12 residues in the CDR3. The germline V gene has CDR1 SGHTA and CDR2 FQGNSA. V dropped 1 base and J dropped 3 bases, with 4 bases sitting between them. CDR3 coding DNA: TGTGCCAGCAGCTTAGTCAGCTACGAGCAGTACTTC. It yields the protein CASSLVSYEQYF.

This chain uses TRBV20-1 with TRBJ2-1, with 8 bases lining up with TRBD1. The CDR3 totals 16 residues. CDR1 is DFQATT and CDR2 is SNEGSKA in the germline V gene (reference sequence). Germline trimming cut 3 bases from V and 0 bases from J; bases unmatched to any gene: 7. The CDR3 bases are TGCAGTGCTAGTATTGACACAGGGGGCTCCTACAATGAGCAGTTCTTC. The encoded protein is CSASIDTGGSYNEQFF.

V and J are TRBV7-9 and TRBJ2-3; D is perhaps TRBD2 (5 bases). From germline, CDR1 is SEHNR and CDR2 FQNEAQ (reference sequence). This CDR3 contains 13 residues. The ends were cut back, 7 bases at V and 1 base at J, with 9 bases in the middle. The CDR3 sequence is CASMGGRTDTQYF. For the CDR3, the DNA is TGTGCCAGCATGGGCGGGCGCACAGATACGCAGTATTTT.

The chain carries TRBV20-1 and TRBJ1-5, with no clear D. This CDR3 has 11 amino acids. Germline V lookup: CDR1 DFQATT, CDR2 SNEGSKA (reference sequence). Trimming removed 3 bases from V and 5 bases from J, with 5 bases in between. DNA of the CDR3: TGCAGTGCTAGTCATCATCAGCCCCAGCATTTT. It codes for CSASHHQPQHF.

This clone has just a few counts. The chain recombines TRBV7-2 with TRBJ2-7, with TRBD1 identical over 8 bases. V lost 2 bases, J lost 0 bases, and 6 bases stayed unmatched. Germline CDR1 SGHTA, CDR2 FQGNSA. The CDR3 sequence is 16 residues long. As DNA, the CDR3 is TGTGCCAGCAGCTTAACGGCAGGGGGCCCCTCCTACGAGCAGTACTTC. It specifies CASSLTAGGPSYEQYF.

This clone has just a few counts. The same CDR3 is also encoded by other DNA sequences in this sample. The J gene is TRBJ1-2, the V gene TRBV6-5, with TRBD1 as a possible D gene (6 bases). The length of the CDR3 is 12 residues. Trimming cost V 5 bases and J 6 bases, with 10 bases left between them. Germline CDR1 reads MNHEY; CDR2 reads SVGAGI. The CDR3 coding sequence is TGTGCCAGCAGTACACAGGGAAATGGCTACACCTTC. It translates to CASSTQGNGYTF.

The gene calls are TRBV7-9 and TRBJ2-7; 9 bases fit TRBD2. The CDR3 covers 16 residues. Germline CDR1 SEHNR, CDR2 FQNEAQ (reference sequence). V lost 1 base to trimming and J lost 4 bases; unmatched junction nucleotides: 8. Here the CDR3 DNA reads TGTGCCAGCAGCTTAGAGAGGATAGCGGGAGTATACGAGCAGTACTTC. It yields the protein CASSLERIAGVYEQYF.

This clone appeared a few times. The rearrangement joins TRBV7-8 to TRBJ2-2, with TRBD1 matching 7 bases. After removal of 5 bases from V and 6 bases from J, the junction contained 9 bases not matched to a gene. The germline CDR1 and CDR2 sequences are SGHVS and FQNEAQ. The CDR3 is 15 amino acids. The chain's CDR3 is CASSPRTGLAGELFF. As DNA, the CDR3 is TGTGCCAGCAGCCCCCGGACAGGCTTAGCCGGGGAGCTGTTTTTT.

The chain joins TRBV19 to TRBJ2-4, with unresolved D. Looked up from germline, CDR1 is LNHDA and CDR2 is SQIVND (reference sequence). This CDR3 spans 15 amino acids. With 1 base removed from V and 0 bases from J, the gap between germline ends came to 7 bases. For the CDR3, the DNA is TGTGCCAGTAGTATAGGAGTTCTAGCCAAAAACATTCAGTACTTC. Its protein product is CASSIGVLAKNIQYF.